The source of this TCR beta chain is a study of blood T cell repertoires in COVID-19 (dated by TCRdb to the early 2020s). Study-level background: Samples from collaborators originated in the United States, Italy and Spain and spanned both the acute and convalescent phases of COVID-19. The prospective study material was composed of cDNA or gDNA derived from T cells, B-cell-depleted T cells, or PBMCs. Subjects who had been exposed to COVID-19, were actively infected with it, or had recovered from it provided the deeply sampled blood TCRbeta repertoires that made up the dataset. The repertoires were released in a freely available public database intended as a resource for research on the immune response to SARS-CoV-2. Samples were obtained from the ongoing ImmuneRACE study (first 160 participants) and from over 1,000 subjects provided by 6 global collaborators. The sample metadata nearly always contained a de-identified subject ID, COVID-19 status, age in years and sex. HLA class I and class II types, where available, came from metadata supplied by the sample provider rather than from assay-based typing.

Collaborating institutions collected whole blood in K2EDTA tubes following their own protocols. For TCRbeta analysis, collaborators shipped samples as frozen whole blood, isolated PBMCs, or DNA extracted from either of those sample types. Remarks on this clone: Its target antigen remains unknown. No much larger clonotype is one base removed from it; base qualities were not supplied.

TCRbeta CDR3 regions were amplified from genomic DNA by means of the immunoSEQ Assay, a bias-controlled multiplex PCR. Under the source paper's analysis protocol: The number of nucleated cells in each sample was estimated from the amplification of reference gene primers within the assay. To quantify the absolute abundance of each unique TCRbeta CDR3 rearrangement, sequence reads were collapsed and filtered. For each sample, productive Simpson clonality was calculated as the square root of Simpson's diversity index across productive rearrangements. This is the immuneACCESS table as TCRdb keeps it, with only in-frame sequences that have V and J called. A part of the clones is gone; compared with another copy, unresolved V genes explain less than half, and the rest is unexplained. For V, J and clone size, that table is used; D and trimming come from the DNA. The sample table lists roughly 48,000 clones, roughly nine tenths of them with a count of one. Roughly a quarter of the sample is taken by the ten largest.

Between the V and J ends, shortened by 2 bases and 7 bases respectively, the junction contains 12 bases. The CDR3 spans 14 residues, from the cysteine through the phenylalanine. Only CDR3 DNA remains: 42 bases, in frame from the first base. CDR1 and CDR2 (SGHVS, FQNEAQ) derive from the germline V gene. Overall study results and their limits: The quantity of clinical and demographic metadata differed by source and by participant and was supplied without curation.

The sequencing sample was made of peripheral blood. The receptor chain draws on TRBV7-8 and TRBJ2-1; the D gene is possibly TRBD2, with 5 bases matching. This TCR came from a woman at least 80 years old with acute or convalescent COVID-19. The CDR3 protein: CASSLRGRMNEQFF. The base sequence is TGTGCCAGCAGCTTACGAGGGCGTATGAATGAGCAGTTCTTC.